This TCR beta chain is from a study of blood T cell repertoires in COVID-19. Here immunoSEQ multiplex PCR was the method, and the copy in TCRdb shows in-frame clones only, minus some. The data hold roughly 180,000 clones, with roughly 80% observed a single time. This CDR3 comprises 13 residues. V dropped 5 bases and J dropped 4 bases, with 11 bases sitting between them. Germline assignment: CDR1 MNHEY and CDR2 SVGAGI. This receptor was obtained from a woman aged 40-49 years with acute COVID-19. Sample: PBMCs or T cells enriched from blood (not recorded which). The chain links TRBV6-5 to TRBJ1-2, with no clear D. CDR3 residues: CASSPAGSYGYTF. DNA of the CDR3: TGTGCCAGCAGTCCCGCCGGGAGCTATGGCTACACCTTC.